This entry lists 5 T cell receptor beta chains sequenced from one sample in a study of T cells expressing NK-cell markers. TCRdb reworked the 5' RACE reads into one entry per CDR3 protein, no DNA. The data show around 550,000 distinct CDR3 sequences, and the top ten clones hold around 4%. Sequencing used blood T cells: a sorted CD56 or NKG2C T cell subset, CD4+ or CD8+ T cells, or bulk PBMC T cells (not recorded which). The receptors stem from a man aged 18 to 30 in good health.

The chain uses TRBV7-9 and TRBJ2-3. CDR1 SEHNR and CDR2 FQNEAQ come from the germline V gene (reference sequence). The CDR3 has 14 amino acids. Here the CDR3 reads CASSLGHLVDTQYF.

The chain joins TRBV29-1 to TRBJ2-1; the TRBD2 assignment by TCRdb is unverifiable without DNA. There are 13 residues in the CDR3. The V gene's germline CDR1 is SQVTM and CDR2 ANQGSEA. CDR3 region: CSGTPPQGHEQFF.

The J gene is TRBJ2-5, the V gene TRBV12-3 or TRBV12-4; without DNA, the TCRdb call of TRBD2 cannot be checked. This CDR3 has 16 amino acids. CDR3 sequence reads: CASSSTRTFRLETQYF.

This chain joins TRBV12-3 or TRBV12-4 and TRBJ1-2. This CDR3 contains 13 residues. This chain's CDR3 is CASRLRESLGYTF.

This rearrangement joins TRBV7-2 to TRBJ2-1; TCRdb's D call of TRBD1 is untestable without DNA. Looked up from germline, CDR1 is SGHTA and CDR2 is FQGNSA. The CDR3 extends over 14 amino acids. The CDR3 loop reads CASRTGGLRNEQFF.